This paragraph covers one TCR beta chain sequence. No cognate antigen has been identified for it. It has no much larger one-base neighbor in the sample; base qualities were not kept. The immunoSEQ Assay, a bias-controlled multiplex PCR, was used to amplify TCRbeta CDR3 regions from genomic DNA. In the authors' own workflow: Nucleated cell counts per sample were estimated from amplification of reference gene primers within the assay. Sequence reads were collapsed and filtered to measure the absolute abundance of every unique TCRbeta CDR3 rearrangement. For each sample, productive Simpson clonality was calculated as the square root of Simpson's diversity index over productive rearrangements. TCRdb took over this immuneACCESS table, retaining in-frame rearrangements with V and J assigned. Such tables are incomplete; in checked studies, under half of the missing clones stem from an unresolved V gene, and the remainder is unexplained. For V, J and clone size, that table is used; D and trimming come from the DNA. The sample data list fewer than 90,000 clones, and roughly 96% of these were observed just once. Clones ranked in the top ten supply around 4.7% of the sample.

The collaborating institutions used their own protocols to collect whole blood in K2EDTA tubes. For TCRbeta analysis, collaborators shipped samples as frozen whole blood, isolated PBMCs, or DNA extracted from either of those sample types. This record comes from a study of blood T cell repertoires in COVID-19 (dated by TCRdb to 2019 to 2021). In the study overall: The collaborator samples originated in the United States, Italy and Spain and spanned the acute and convalescent phases of COVID-19. The repertoires were released in a freely available public database intended as a resource for research on the immune response to SARS-CoV-2. The sample metadata nearly always contained a de-identified subject ID, COVID-19 status, age in years and sex. The material from the prospective study consisted of cDNA or gDNA derived from T cells, B-cell-depleted T cells, or PBMCs. The dataset comprised deeply sampled blood TCRbeta repertoires from subjects exposed to, actively infected with, or recovered from COVID-19. Samples were obtained from the ongoing ImmuneRACE study (first 160 participants) and from some 1,200 subjects provided by 6 global collaborators. Where HLA class I and class II types were available, the types were taken from metadata supplied by the sample provider, not from assay-based typing.

The investigation overall reported the following: How much clinical and demographic metadata was included differed by source and by participant, and the metadata was provided uncurated.

Counted from cysteine to phenylalanine, this CDR3 has 11 amino acids. Only CDR3 DNA remains: 33 bases, in frame from the first base. V drops 5 bases and J drops 11 bases, leaving 12 bases in between. The germline V gene gives CDR1 as SNHLY and CDR2 as FYNNEI. The sample consisted of peripheral blood. The chain employs TRBV2 and TRBJ2-5, with no confident D gene call. The TCR sequence derives from a human donor with active COVID-19. The donor label of this sample is uncertain. The DNA reads as follows: TGTGCCAGCAGTCCCTCCCGGTCACAGTACTTC. Translation gives CASSPSRSQYF. When the CDR3 is completed using the reference TRBV2 and TRBJ2-5 genes on either side, the full variable domain is EPEVTQTPSHQVTQMGQEVILRCVPISNHLYFYWYRQILGQKVEFLVSFYNNEISEKSEIFDDQFSVERPDGSNFTLKIRSTKLEDSAMYFCASSPSRSQYFGPGTRLLVL.